These 12 T cell receptor beta chains were all obtained from the same sample, sequenced in a study of CD8+ T cells in alopecia areata. It was cDNA, reverse transcribed from extracted RNA, that served as the sequencing template. The data were produced by immunoSEQ multiplex PCR, yet TCRdb's version contains in-frame clones alone and is incomplete. Altogether around 100,000 clones were found in the sample, and no singletons occur. Sequencing used lesional skin. The receptors were sampled from a C3H/HeJ mouse with alopecia areata. For the strain, the MHC haplotype given is H2-k.

Remarks on this clone: Each gene name is a mouse one. Partial CDR3 DNA: TGTGCTAGCAGTGGACAGGTCTTTTCCAACGAA. Amino acids: CASSGQVFSNE. The whole CDR3 reads CASSGQVFSNERLFF. V and J are TRBV17 and TRBJ1-4; 7 bases align to TRBD1. The read falls 4 residues short of the CDR3 end, and the missing part is taken from the germline J gene. Germline CDR1 reads MNHDT; CDR2 reads YYDKIL. Unmatched junction bases numbered 3, after V lost 5 bases and J lost 0 bases. The CDR3 has 15 amino acids.

This clone was seen a handful of times. The gene names given are mouse names. Coverage ceases 4 residues before the CDR3 finishes, and the germline J gene fills in the end. The chain couples TRBV13-2 to TRBJ2-1; 11 bases match TRBD2. The CDR3 has 16 residues. V lost 2 bases to trimming and J lost 2 bases; unmatched junction nucleotides: 3. CDR1 and CDR2 from the germline V gene are NNHNN and SYGAGS (reference sequence). CDR3 sequence: CASGDSTGGDYAEQFF. The CDR3 DNA, read in part, is TGTGCCAGCGGTGACTCGACTGGGGGGGACTATGCT.

This clone is categorized as medium-sized (0.01 to 0.1%). Gene names are the mouse ones. The CDR3 extends 4 residues past the end of the read, so its final part is completed from the germline J gene. This chain joins TRBV13-1 and TRBJ2-1, with 12 bases fitting TRBD2. Germline V lookup: CDR1 NSHNY, CDR2 SYGAGN. CDR3 length: 16 residues. Trimming removed 1 base from V and 4 bases from J; junction bases left unmatched: 3. The CDR3: CASSDRTGGEYAEQFF. Partial CDR3 DNA: TGTGCCAGCAGTGATAGGACTGGGGGGGAATATGCT.

This clone was observed many times. Gene names and germline match the mouse. The read is 4 residues too short to cover the CDR3 end, so that end is filled in from the germline J gene. The chain carries TRBV13-3 and TRBJ2-5, with a weak D call TRBD1 (6 bases). V was cut by 2 bases and J by 1 base, with 11 bases left in between. The CDR3 is 15 residues long. The germline CDR1 and CDR2 sequences are NNHDY and SYVADS. The sequenced CDR3 bases are TGTGCCAGCAGTGACCTACAGGGAGACCAAGAC. Its translation is CASSDLQGDQD. The whole CDR3 region reads CASSDLQGDQDTQYF.

Regarding this clone: The listed genes are named as in mouse. Read data end 4 residues before the CDR3 end; the end is taken from the germline J gene. The chain has TRBV19 and TRBJ2-7; tentatively, D is TRBD2 (6 bases). This CDR3 is 12 amino acids long. Germline assignment: CDR1 FNHDT and CDR2 SITEND (reference sequence). The CDR3 loop is CASSKDWYEQYF. The sequenced CDR3 bases are TGTGCCAGCAGTAAAGACTGGTAT.

Concerning this clone itself: Mouse germline and gene names are used. CDR3 sequence reads: CASSPPGGLSYEQYF. The DNA read from the CDR3 is TGTGCAAGCAGTCCCCCCGGGGGGCTCTCCTAT. This chain joins TRBV16 and TRBJ2-7, with a weak D call TRBD2 (7 bases). The CDR3 end falls 4 residues outside the read, so it is completed with the germline J gene. Trimming left V 6 bases short and J 0 bases short, with 15 bases between. Germline assignment: CDR1 SGHSA and CDR2 FRNQAP. The CDR3 is made up of 15 amino acids.

Ten or more counts support this clone. The listed genes are named as in mouse. The sequence runs out 4 residues before the end of the CDR3; the remainder is reconstructed from the germline J gene. J is TRBJ2-3 and V is TRBV13-3; 10 positions agree with TRBD1. The junction had 5 bases not matched to a gene; V was cut back by 5 bases and J by 2 bases. Germline V gene sequence: CDR1 NNHDY, CDR2 SYVADS. The CDR3 consists of 15 residues. This chain's CDR3 is CASSETGGDAETLYF. The sequenced part of the CDR3 DNA is TGTGCCAGCAGCGAGACAGGGGGCGATGCAGAA.

This clone was seen a handful of times. Genes and germline are mouse. Coverage ceases 4 residues before the CDR3 finishes, and the germline J gene fills in the end. The rearrangement uses TRBV13-3 and TRBJ1-1; D call uncertain. The CDR3 is made up of 11 amino acids. Germline-derived CDR1 and CDR2 are NNHDY and SYVADS. Incomplete CDR3 DNA: TGTGCCAGCAGTCGAATGGCA. It encodes CASSRMA. The whole CDR3 sequence is CASSRMAEVFF.

For this clone: The gene symbols are mouse symbols. Read data end 4 residues before the CDR3 end; the end is taken from the germline J gene. The V gene is TRBV13-3, the J gene TRBJ2-1, with D possibly matching TRBD1 (6 bases). Germline CDR1 reads NNHDY; CDR2 reads SYVADS. V was pared by 5 bases and J by 0 bases, with 15 bases between. CDR3 length equals 16 residues. CDR3 DNA (partial): TGTGCCAGCAGAGGGACACCTAGTTATAACTATGCT. It translates to CASRGTPSYNYA. The CDR3 reads in full as CASRGTPSYNYAEQFF.

Points on this clone: Germline and genes: mouse. The DNA ends 4 residues before the CDR3 does, and the rest of the CDR3 is filled in from the germline J gene. The chain recombines TRBV1 with TRBJ2-3; D is perhaps TRBD2 (7 bases). Deletions cut 1 base from V and 3 bases from J, with 14 bases between. Germline assignment: CDR1 NSQYPW and CDR2 LRSPGD (reference sequence). CDR3 length: 16 amino acids. This CDR3 reads CTCSAGRGARAETLYF. The part of the CDR3 DNA that was read is TGCACCTGCAGTGCAGGACGGGGGGCGCGCGCAGAA.

This clone was counted a few times. Each gene name is a mouse one. The read halts 4 residues ahead of the CDR3 end, with the missing end drawn from the germline J gene. V and J are TRBV1 and TRBJ1-4, with D possibly being TRBD1 (6 bases). Germline V gives CDR1 NSQYPW, CDR2 LRSPGD (reference sequence). CDR3 size: 15 residues. CDR3 amino acids: CTCSAEGAPGERLFF. Incomplete CDR3 DNA: TGCACCTGCAGTGCAGAGGGGGCGCCGGGCGAA.

This clone was counted between two and nine times. TCRdb gives a protein that differs at residue 11 from what the DNA encodes, so the protein here is translated from the DNA. Gene names are the mouse ones. The CDR3 goes on 3 residues after the read ends, and that part is filled in from the germline J gene. This chain uses TRBV17 with TRBJ1-3; D may be TRBD1 (6 bases). Trimming shortened V by 6 bases and J by 2 bases, and 11 bases separated the two germline ends. CDR3 length: 14 residues. From germline, CDR1 is MNHDT and CDR2 YYDKIL. CDR3 amino acids: CASSTGRTGNTLYF. Partial CDR3 DNA: TGTGCTAGCAGCACAGGGAGGACTGGAAATACG.